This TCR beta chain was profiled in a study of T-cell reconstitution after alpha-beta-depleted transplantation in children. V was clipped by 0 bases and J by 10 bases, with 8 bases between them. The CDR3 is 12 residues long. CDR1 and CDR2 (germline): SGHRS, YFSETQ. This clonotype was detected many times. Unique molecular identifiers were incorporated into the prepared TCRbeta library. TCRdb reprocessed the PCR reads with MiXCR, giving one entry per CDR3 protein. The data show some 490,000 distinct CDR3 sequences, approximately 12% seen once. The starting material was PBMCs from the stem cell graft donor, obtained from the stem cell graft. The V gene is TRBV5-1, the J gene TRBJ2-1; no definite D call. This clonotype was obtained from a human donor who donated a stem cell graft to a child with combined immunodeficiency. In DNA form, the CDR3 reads TGCGCCAGCAGCTTGGGAGAGTGGGAGCAGTTCTTC. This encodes CASSLGEWEQFF.